The rows below give T cell receptor beta chains drawn from one sample of a study of T-cell reconstitution after alpha-beta-depleted transplantation in children. TCRdb reprocessed the PCR reads with MiXCR, giving one entry per CDR3 protein. This table holds under 85,000 distinct CDR3 sequences, around 18% found once. The sequencing used PBMCs, mostly from graft donor cells, collected 360 days after TCRalphabeta/CD19-depleted stem cell transplant. These receptors were obtained from a male patient aged 2 to 10 who had a stem cell transplant for acute lymphoblastic leukemia, so the T cells may come from the graft donor. The CDR3 runs from the conserved cysteine through the conserved F or W. Fields, in order: clone size, J gene, V gene, D gene, CDR3 protein, CDR3 DNA. A D gene is named only where the DNA matches it firmly. Clone size, where shown, is once, few, many, or a class for clones that have expanded.

>few|TRBJ2-7|TRBV12-3/TRBV12-4|NA
CASSFGQGYYEQYF
TGTGCCAGCAGTTTTGGGCAGGGCTACTACGAGCAGTACTTC
>few|TRBJ2-3|TRBV11-2|TRBD2
CASSLDGRAPDTQYF
TGTGCCAGCAGCTTAGACGGGAGGGCACCAGATACGCAGTATTTT
>few|TRBJ2-1|TRBV5-1|TRBD2
CASNLGRLNEQFF
TGCGCCAGCAACCTCGGGAGGTTGAATGAGCAGTTCTTC
>few|TRBJ2-7|TRBV10-2|NA
CASRETGTYEQYF
TGCGCCAGCAGGGAAACAGGGACCTACGAGCAGTACTTC
>NA|TRBJ2-2|TRBV12-3/TRBV12-4|NA
CASSKFLTGELFF
TGTGCCAGCTCTAAATTTTTAACCGGGGAGCTGTTTTTT
>NA|TRBJ2-7|TRBV7-8|TRBD1
CASSFWTGYYTYEQYF
TGTGCCAGCAGCTTCTGGACAGGCTATTACACCTACGAGCAGTACTTC
>NA|TRBJ2-2|TRBV5-1|TRBD1
CASSIRQGAFTGELFF
TGCGCCAGCAGCATTAGACAGGGGGCTTTCACCGGGGAGCTGTTTTTT
>few|TRBJ2-5|TRBV7-9|NA
CASSVAQRETQYF
TGTGCCAGCAGCGTTGCCCAGAGGGAGACCCAGTACTTC
>NA|TRBJ2-5|TRBV27|TRBD2
CASSPGTRQETQYF
TGTGCCAGCAGTCCGGGGACTAGACAAGAGACACAGTACTTC
>NA|TRBJ1-5|TRBV12-3/TRBV12-4|NA
CASSLLALNQPQHF
TGTGCCAGCAGTTTACTCGCTCTAAATCAGCCCCAGCATTTT
>NA|TRBJ2-1|TRBV24-1|NA
CATSDSWGAVYNEQFF
TGTGCCACCAGTGATTCATGGGGGGCGGTCTATAATGAGCAGTTCTTC
>NA|TRBJ2-3|TRBV11-3|TRBD2
CASSWGGTQYF
TGTGCCAGCAGCTGGGGGGGTACGCAGTATTTT
>NA|TRBJ2-6|TRBV5-1|NA
CASSSSTGANVLTF
TGCGCCAGCAGCTCTAGTACTGGGGCCAACGTCCTGACTTTC
>few|TRBJ2-2|TRBV9|TRBD2
CASSVGGLAGVIGELFF
TGTGCCAGCAGCGTAGGGGGACTAGCGGGAGTAATCGGGGAGCTGTTTTTT
>NA|TRBJ2-1|TRBV18|TRBD2
CASSPGLAGVEMSSYNEQFF
TGTGCCAGCTCACCAGGACTAGCGGGAGTGGAGATGAGCTCCTACAATGAGCAGTTCTTC
>NA|TRBJ1-2|TRBV20-1|NA
CSAGVYGYTF
TGCAGTGCTGGGGTGTATGGCTACACCTTC
>few|TRBJ2-1|TRBV30|NA
CAWNGPELDNEQFF
TGTGCCTGGAACGGGCCGGAGCTAGACAATGAGCAGTTCTTC
>NA|TRBJ2-5|TRBV7-6|TRBD1
CASSFTDRGGTQYF
TGTGCCAGCAGCTTCACAGACAGGGGCGGGACCCAGTACTTC
>NA|TRBJ2-2|TRBV6-6|NA
CASSYGDTGELFF
TGTGCCAGCAGTTACGGAGACACCGGGGAGCTGTTTTTT
>NA|TRBJ2-1|TRBV3-1|NA
CASSQVVNEQFF
TGTGCCAGCAGCCAAGTCGTCAATGAGCAGTTCTTC